The 6 T cell receptor beta chains below all came from one sample that was sequenced in a study of cytomegalovirus exposure and HLA in healthy donors. PCR was performed using 60 Vbeta and 13 Jbeta primers. The table came from immunoSEQ multiplex PCR; TCRdb's copy has only in-frame clones and leaves some out. The profile covers 95,000 to 150,000 clones, with around 76% appearing a single time and approximately 30% taken by the ten largest. Sample: PBMCs. These receptor sequences come from a man aged 55 to 70 in good health and CMV-seropositive.

The chain couples TRBV2 to TRBJ1-4; tentatively, D is TRBD1 (5 bases). The CDR3 runs to 15 residues. Between the trimmed V and J ends, which lost 7 bases and 5 bases, there was a span of 17 bases. Germline V lookup: CDR1 SNHLY, CDR2 FYNNEI. The DNA of the CDR3 is TGTGCCAGCATTGGGGCTATGGGGTCCAATGAAAAACTGTTTTTT. This translates into CASIGAMGSNEKLFF.

This chain links TRBV10-1 with TRBJ1-4; 7 positions match TRBD1. J gave up 4 bases and V 2 bases, and 10 bases lay outside the gene matches. Germline CDR1 is WNHNN and CDR2 is SYGVQD (reference sequence). The CDR3 covers 17 residues. In DNA form, the CDR3 reads TGCGCCAGCAGTGAGCCGAAGGGGGCTTTGGGTAATGAAAAACTGTTTTTT. Residues: CASSEPKGALGNEKLFF.

This clone was observed a handful of times. V and J are TRBV7-9 and TRBJ2-7, with 10 bases identical to TRBD2. The germline CDR1 and CDR2 sequences are SEHNR and FQNEAQ (reference sequence). The CDR3 covers 16 residues. V was pared by 2 bases and J by 5 bases, with 9 bases of the junction left unmatched. Here the CDR3 reads CASSLISSGSLNEQYF. The CDR3 DNA reads as TGTGCCAGCAGCTTAATATCTAGCGGGAGTTTAAACGAGCAGTACTTC.

The chain carries TRBV13 and TRBJ2-5; 12 positions match TRBD2. The CDR3 has 16 amino acids. Unmatched junction bases numbered 6, after V lost 3 bases and J lost 4 bases. The germline V gene encodes CDR1 PRHDT and CDR2 FYEKMQ (reference sequence). The CDR3 DNA reads as TGTGCCAGCAGCTTGGGTCCTAGCGGGGGGGCAGAGACCCAGTACTTC. Translating it yields CASSLGPSGGAETQYF.

The chain is built from TRBV2 and TRBJ1-1; a weak D match, TRBD1 (5 bases). This CDR3 comprises 15 residues. Looked up from germline, CDR1 is SNHLY and CDR2 is FYNNEI. V gave up 4 bases and J gave up 5 bases, with 17 bases separating them. As DNA, the CDR3 is TGTGCCAGCAGTGCCGTGGTCCCGGGGGGGACTGAAGCTTTCTTT. This codes for CASSAVVPGGTEAFF.

This chain joins TRBV7-2 and TRBJ1-5; TRBD1 agrees at 7 bases. Germline loops: CDR1 SGHTA, CDR2 FQGNSA. This CDR3 has 15 amino acids. Losses at the gene ends were 3 bases for V and 0 bases for J; bases not matched to a gene: 2. The CDR3 nucleotides read TGTGCCAGCAGCTTTCGGACAGGTAGCAATCAGCCCCAGCATTTT. Amino acid sequence: CASSFRTGSNQPQHF.